This T cell receptor (beta chain) emerged from a study of PD-L1 blockade in urothelial cancer. At the level of the study: Patients, treated from about 2014 onward, received atezolizumab 1,200 mg intravenously every 3 weeks. There were a median of approximately 130,000 T cells in blood samples.

The time point: pretreatment peripheral blood. Each patient presented with locally advanced or metastatic urothelial carcinoma. Using immunoSEQ multiplex PCR, the repertoire was profiled, and TCRdb retains in-frame clones only, with some absent. The sample yields tens of thousands of clones, 80% to 90% seen once. This CDR3 spans 12 amino acids. The germline V gene has CDR1 SGHNT and CDR2 YENEEA. The V end lost 3 bases, the J end lost 4 bases, and 7 bases lay between the germline ends. The specimen comprised PBMCs, sampled around atezolizumab (anti-PD-L1) treatment. The TCR originated in a man between 65 and 79 years old with urothelial cancer. The chain employs TRBV11-3 and TRBJ2-7; D unresolved. The CDR3: CASSFLDYEQYF. The CDR3 DNA is TGTGCCAGCAGCTTCCTAGATTACGAGCAGTACTTC.